This is a list of T cell receptor beta chains from one sample in a study of persistence of HIV-infected CD4 T cells. Antigen specificity for these receptors is unknown. Sequenced by immunoSEQ multiplex PCR; TCRdb stores in-frame clones only, minus some. The sample carries about 17,000 clones, roughly 61% recorded once. The specimen was CD4+ T cells sorted from PBMCs after 18-hour stimulation, collected from a patient who received antiretroviral therapy. Every receptor here comes from an adult woman with HIV who was CMV-seropositive. CDR3s include the opening cysteine and the closing phenylalanine or tryptophan. Each record gives: CDR3 length, J gene, D gene, clone size, V gene, CDR3 DNA, CDR3 protein. D genes are given only for firm matches. Rows give clone size only sometimes, using once, few, many, or a class for an expanded clone.

13 | TRBJ2-1 | NA | NA | TRBV11-3 | TGTGCCAGCAGCTTAGGAGAGAACAATGAGCAGTTCTTC | CASSLGENNEQFF
18 | TRBJ1-6 | TRBD1 | NA | TRBV2 | TGTGCCAGCAACGGGGACAGGGGGGGACTCTCCTATAATTCACCCCTCCACTTT | CASNGDRGGLSYNSPLHF
14 | TRBJ2-4 | NA | NA | TRBV7-8 | TGTGCCAGCAGCTTAGACTTAGCCAAAAACATTCAGTACTTC | CASSLDLAKNIQYF
13 | TRBJ2-5 | NA | NA | TRBV30 | TGTGCCTGGTCCCGAATGAGCCAAGAGACCCAGTACTTC | CAWSRMSQETQYF
14 | TRBJ2-5 | NA | NA | TRBV12-5 | TGTGCTAGTGGTGCCCCCGGGCCGCAAGAGACCCAGTACTTC | CASGAPGPQETQYF
14 | TRBJ2-3 | NA | NA | TRBV10-3 | TGTGCCATCAGGGGAGTGGGGGACACAGATACGCAGTATTTT | CAIRGVGDTDTQYF
17 | TRBJ2-6 | TRBD1 | NA | TRBV29-1 | TGCAGCGTGTGGACAGGGAGCCCCCCGTGGGGGGCCAACGTCCTGACTTTC | CSVWTGSPPWGANVLTF
15 | TRBJ1-2 | NA | NA | TRBV7-2 | TGTGCCAGCAGCTTAGGAGGTCAGACCGTCTATGGCTACACCTTC | CASSLGGQTVYGYTF
14 | TRBJ1-1 | NA | NA | TRBV30 | TGTGCCTGGAGTGTAATAGGGGTTGGGACTGAAGCTTTCTTT | CAWSVIGVGTEAFF
12 | TRBJ1-2 | NA | NA | TRBV18 | TGTGCCAGCTCACGAGAGGACTATGGCTACACCTTC | CASSREDYGYTF
13 | TRBJ1-1 | NA | NA | TRBV19 | TGTGCCAGTAGTATAGGGAGAAGTACTGAAGCTTTCTTT | CASSIGRSTEAFF
13 | TRBJ1-1 | NA | NA | TRBV30 | TGTGCCTGGAGCGCAGGGACGAGTACTGAAGCTTTCTTT | CAWSAGTSTEAFF
12 | TRBJ1-3 | NA | NA | TRBV27 | TGTGCCAGCAGTGGGCCTGGAAACACCATATATTTT | CASSGPGNTIYF
14 | TRBJ1-3 | NA | medium-sized | TRBV6-5 | TGTGCCAGCAGTTCGCAGGGCTCTGGAAACACCATATATTTT | CASSSQGSGNTIYF
13 | TRBJ1-1 | NA | NA | TRBV27 | TGTGCCAGCAGCCCAGGGTCGAACACTGAAGCTTTCTTT | CASSPGSNTEAFF
15 | TRBJ1-2 | NA | NA | TRBV5-1 | TGCGCCAGCAGCTTGTTCGAGACAGCAACACGAGGCTACACCTTC | CASSLFETATRGYTF
13 | TRBJ2-4 | NA | NA | TRBV27 | TGTGCCAGCAAACCGGCAGCCAAAAACATTCAGTACTTC | CASKPAAKNIQYF
14 | TRBJ1-1 | NA | NA | TRBV30 | TGTGCCGGCCGGTTGGGCGGGATGAACACTGAAGCTTTCTTT | CAGRLGGMNTEAFF
14 | TRBJ2-3 | NA | NA | TRBV5-4 | TGTGCCAGCAGCTTGGGGGGGTCCACAGATACGCAGTATTTT | CASSLGGSTDTQYF
13 | TRBJ1-1 | NA | few | TRBV7-3 | TGTGCCAGCAGCTCCACGCTGAACACTGAAGCTTTCTTT | CASSSTLNTEAFF
14 | TRBJ2-1 | NA | NA | TRBV2 | TGTGCCAGCAGGGAAAACAGGGAGTGGAATGAGCAGTTCTTC | CASRENREWNEQFF
13 | TRBJ1-4 | NA | NA | TRBV5-1 | TGCGCCAGCAGCTTGGAGCCAGGCCAGAGGCTGTTTTTT | CASSLEPGQRLFF
14 | TRBJ1-6 | NA | medium-sized | TRBV19 | TGTGCCAGTAGTATAGTCGGGGTTCAGTCACCCCTCCACTTT | CASSIVGVQSPLHF
14 | TRBJ1-2 | TRBD1 | NA | TRBV3-1/TRBV3-2 | TGTGCCAGCAGCCTCGGACAGGGAGACTATGGCTACACCTTC | CASSLGQGDYGYTF
19 | TRBJ1-5 | TRBD1 | few | TRBV6-7 | TGTGCCAGCAGTTCTCCCTGGGTGCGGGACAGGGTAATAGGGCAGCCCCAGCATTTT | CASSSPWVRDRVIGQPQHF
13 | TRBJ2-3 | TRBD1 | NA | TRBV19 | TGTGCCAGTAGGGGCCGGACAGGTTATACGCAGTATTTT | CASRGRTGYTQYF
13 | TRBJ2-2 | NA | once | TRBV24-1 | TGTGCCACCAGTGACGGTTTAACCGGGGAGCTGTTTTTT | CATSDGLTGELFF
16 | TRBJ2-1 | NA | few | TRBV28 | TGTGCCAGCAGTTTTCCAGGGGCAAAATTCTACAATGAGCAGTTCTTC | CASSFPGAKFYNEQFF
15 | TRBJ1-1 | NA | NA | TRBV5-1 | TGCGCCAGCAGGCTTGGGGGACCCGTGAACACTGAAGCTTTCTTT | CASRLGGPVNTEAFF
14 | TRBJ1-5 | TRBD1 | NA | TRBV29-1 | TGCAGCGTAGGACAGGGGGGATACGATCAGCCCCAGCATTTT | CSVGQGGYDQPQHF
16 | TRBJ2-6 | NA | NA | TRBV5-1 | TGCGCCAGCAGCCCCGGACTGAGCTCTGGGGCCAACGTCCTGACTTTC | CASSPGLSSGANVLTF
16 | TRBJ2-6 | TRBD1 | NA | TRBV5-1 | TGCGCCAGCAGCTTGGCAGGGGGCACTGGGGCCAACGTCCTGACTTTC | CASSLAGGTGANVLTF
16 | TRBJ1-5 | NA | NA | TRBV2 | TGTGCCAGCAGTGCCATAACCCAGGGGCTTAGTCAGCCCCAGCATTTT | CASSAITQGLSQPQHF
13 | TRBJ2-7 | NA | once | TRBV5-3 | TGTGCCAGAAGCTTGGGCCGGGCCTACGAGCAGTACTTC | CARSLGRAYEQYF
15 | TRBJ2-1 | TRBD1 | NA | TRBV19 | TGTGCCAGTAGTATAGGGGGACAGGTTGAAGGAGGGGAGTTCTTC | CASSIGGQVEGGEFF
12 | TRBJ1-2 | NA | NA | TRBV6-5 | TGTGCCAGCAGTTTGGGGTCCTACGGCTACACCTTC | CASSLGSYGYTF
14 | TRBJ2-2 | NA | NA | TRBV6-5 | TGTGCCAGCAGTTCTGGAATTCATACCGGGGAGCTGTTTTTT | CASSSGIHTGELFF
14 | TRBJ1-1 | NA | few | TRBV6-5 | TGTGCCAGCTTAGGGGTCACCATGAACACTGAAGCTTTCTTT | CASLGVTMNTEAFF
13 | TRBJ1-5 | NA | NA | TRBV30 | TGTGCCTGGGGGACAACCTATAATCAGCCCCAGCATTTT | CAWGTTYNQPQHF
16 | TRBJ2-2 | TRBD2 | NA | TRBV7-3 | TGTGCCAGCAGCTTAGGGCTAGCGGGGGCCACCGGGGAGCTGTTTTTT | CASSLGLAGATGELFF